One and the same sample provided the 8 T cell receptor beta chains below, sequenced in a study of technical replicates of blood from several donors. Here immunoSEQ multiplex PCR was the method, and the copy in TCRdb shows in-frame clones only, minus some. The sample carries about 69,000 clones, about 90% recorded once. Sequencing was done on a sample of PBMCs. The receptors derive from a human donor in good health. Some clones in this sample may be carry-over from other donors' samples.

The sample holds a few counts of this clone. V usage is TRBV4-3 and J usage is TRBJ1-5; D is unresolved. V was pared by 0 bases and J by 2 bases, with 8 bases between. CDR1 is LGHNA and CDR2 is YSLEER in the germline V gene. The CDR3 contains 15 residues. The CDR3 DNA is TGCGCCAGCAGCCAAGATTTCCAGGGCAATCAGCCCCAGCATTTT. Its translation: CASSQDFQGNQPQHF.

By share, this clone ranks as medium-sized. The rearrangement joins TRBV4-3 to TRBJ2-1, with D perhaps TRBD2 (5 bases). Germline CDR1 reads LGHNA; CDR2 reads YSLEER. This CDR3 region has 19 residues. V lost 0 bases to trimming and J lost 8 bases, with 26 bases between them. CDR3 DNA: TGCGCCAGCAGCCAAGAGACTATTTATACCGGAGGTCATTTGGATGAGCAGTTCTTC. This codes for CASSQETIYTGGHLDEQFF.

The chain is built from TRBV4-2 and TRBJ2-1, with 10 nucleotides matching TRBD2. V trimming: 0 bases; J trimming: 8 bases; junction bases outside the gene matches: 10. This CDR3 has 17 residues. In germline, CDR1 is LGHNA, CDR2 YNFKEQ. CDR3 in amino acids: CASSQEGLAGVGDEQFF. CDR3 in DNA: TGTGCCAGCAGCCAAGAAGGGCTAGCGGGAGTGGGGGATGAGCAGTTCTTC.

The rearrangement links TRBV7-2 to TRBJ2-5, with 9 bases that match TRBD1. With V trimmed by 5 bases and J by 3 bases, 13 bases remained unmatched. The CDR3 is made up of 17 amino acids. From germline, CDR1 is SGHTA and CDR2 FQGNSA. For the CDR3, the DNA is TGTGCCAGCAGCAATAGCCACCGGACAGGGGTTAAAGAGACCCAGTACTTC. Protein sequence: CASSNSHRTGVKETQYF.

V and J are TRBV6-6 and TRBJ2-7; weak D call: TRBD1 (6 bases). CDR3 length equals 14 residues. Germline CDR1 and CDR2: MNHNY and SVGAGI (reference sequence). The V end lost 2 bases, the J end lost 2 bases, and 10 bases lay between the germline ends. The CDR3 region is CASSYVQGAYEQYF. CDR3 DNA sequence: TGTGCCAGCAGTTACGTACAGGGTGCCTACGAGCAGTACTTC.

The chain has TRBV6-1 and TRBJ1-1; tentatively, D is TRBD1 (5 bases). Trimming shortened V by 4 bases and J by 7 bases, and 10 bases separated the two germline ends. The CDR3 sequence is 12 residues long. Germline V gene data show CDR1 as MNHNS and CDR2 as SASEGT. In DNA form, the CDR3 reads TGTGCCAGCAGTGCTAAGGGACTTGAAGCTTTCTTT. This encodes CASSAKGLEAFF.

DNA for the CDR3: TGTGCTAGTCGGCCGGAGCGGCTAGCGGGAGCTGATACGCAGTATTTT. Its protein is CASRPERLAGADTQYF. The chain combines TRBV12-5 with TRBJ2-3; 10 nucleotides match TRBD2. Germline V gives CDR1 LGHNT, CDR2 FRNRAP. V shed 8 bases and J 6 bases; nucleotides not matched to a gene: 14. This CDR3 region has 16 residues.

This rearrangement joins TRBV2 to TRBJ1-2; 10 bases match TRBD1. This CDR3 contains 12 residues. The V gene end was trimmed by 6 bases and the J gene end by 8 bases; junction bases not matched to a gene: 3. The germline V gene encodes CDR1 SNHLY and CDR2 FYNNEI. Here the CDR3 reads CASRTGGGGYTF. The DNA for the CDR3 is TGTGCCAGCAGGACAGGGGGCGGCGGCTACACCTTC.